The source of this T cell receptor (beta chain) is a study of cytomegalovirus exposure and HLA in healthy donors. Study observations and caveats: An apparent linkage of common viral pathogens to several of the most significant clusters emerged in a later analysis. In a later analysis, at a false discovery rate of 0.05, 16,951 TCR beta sequences were associated with HLA alleles. A later analysis reportedly found that, within productive TCRs, an Asian-associated ancestry cluster had fewer N-insertions than the mean observed across the 666 donors. Researchers counted around 180 TCR beta chains as cytomegalovirus-associated.

The trim removed 2 bases at V and 4 bases at J, leaving 5 bases unmatched. CDR1 is MNHEY, CDR2 SVGAGI, per germline. CDR3 size: 16 residues. The PCR used 60 Vbeta and 13 Jbeta primers. Sequencing was performed with immunoSEQ multiplex PCR; in TCRdb, only in-frame clones are kept and a portion is missing. The sample lists over 100,000 clones, about 86% occurring once. As to this clone: The antigen is unknown.

Sequenced sample: PBMCs. The sequence derives from a woman in her 30s in good health and CMV-seronegative. This chain connects TRBV6-5 to TRBJ2-1; 10 bases agree with TRBD2. The CDR3 loop reads CASSYGGLAVYNEQFF. CDR3 DNA sequence: TGTGCCAGCAGTTACGGAGGACTAGCGGTATACAATGAGCAGTTCTTC.